This T cell receptor beta chain was identified in a study of blood T cell repertoires in COVID-19. The participants were between roughly 18 and 100 years old and came from 24 US areas. Donors in Cohort 3 counted as recovered after two negative PCRs, clearance, or symptom resolution. Per the study methods: Estimation of nucleated cell counts relied on the amplification of reference gene primers. The assay was immunoSEQ multiplex PCR, and TCRdb's table has in-frame clones only and misses some. V and J calls and clone size are given by that table; D and trimming were obtained from the DNA. The repertoire consists of roughly 200,000 clones, with more than 80% occurring once and the leading ten covering 0.95% to 1.5%. The germline CDR1 and CDR2 sequences are LNHDA and SQIVND (reference sequence). This CDR3 region has 16 residues. V lost 5 bases to trimming and J lost 1 base; unmatched junction nucleotides: 6.

The sequencing input was PBMCs or T cells enriched from blood (not recorded which). The rearrangement joins TRBV19 to TRBJ2-5; 11 bases line up with TRBD2. The TCR sequence derives from a man aged 30-40 years who had recovered from COVID-19. Here the CDR3 reads CASSGPGTSGQETQYF. The CDR3, as DNA: TGTGCCAGTAGTGGACCCGGGACTAGCGGCCAAGAGACCCAGTACTTC.